The 9 T cell receptor beta chains in this list originate from one sample, sequenced in a study of shared clonotypes between healthy human individuals. The table came from immunoSEQ multiplex PCR; TCRdb's copy has only in-frame clones and leaves some out. The table lists roughly 490,000 clones, 79% of them singletons. The sequenced material came from PBMCs. The receptors stem from a woman aged 40-49 years in good health. Some clones in this sample may be carry-over from other donors' samples.

The chain recombines TRBV18 with TRBJ1-5; 10 nucleotides line up with TRBD1. Germline values: CDR1 KGHSH, CDR2 LQKENI. The CDR3 is 16 residues long. Trimming took 0 bases from V and 4 from J; bases not matched to a gene: 3. The CDR3 loop is CASSPPGTGVNQPQHF. As DNA, the CDR3 is TGTGCCAGCTCACCACCGGGGACAGGGGTAAATCAGCCCCAGCATTTT.

The chain combines TRBV27 with TRBJ1-2, with D uncertain. Germline V CDR1 and CDR2: MNHEY, SMNVEV (reference sequence). The V and J ends lost 2 bases and 8 bases respectively, with 12 bases between them. The CDR3 contains 13 residues. CDR3 nucleotide sequence: TGTGCCAGCAGTTTAGGAGGGTGGAGAGGCTACACCTTC. Translating it yields CASSLGGWRGYTF.

This chain joins TRBV6-1 and TRBJ2-3; TRBD1 is a possible D gene (6 bases). V was cut by 1 base and J by 4 bases, with 15 bases left in between. In germline, CDR1 is MNHNS, CDR2 SASEGT. This CDR3 has 16 residues. This chain's CDR3 is CASSEGTAPNADTQYF. Written as DNA, the CDR3 is TGTGCCAGCAGTGAAGGGACAGCACCAAACGCAGATACGCAGTATTTT.

In DNA form, the CDR3 reads TGTGCCAGCTCACCTCTTTCGCGGGAGCAGTACTTC. It translates to CASSPLSREQYF. The chain employs TRBV18 and TRBJ2-7; D is uncertain. CDR3 length equals 12 residues. V dropped 3 bases and J dropped 7 bases, with 10 bases sitting between them. Germline loops: CDR1 KGHSH, CDR2 LQKENI.

A remark on this clone: The likely explanation is a read error, given a far larger clone one base away. The chain links TRBV10-2 to TRBJ2-1, with 8 bases matching TRBD2. The germline V gene encodes CDR1 WSHSY and CDR2 SAAADI. The CDR3 contains 14 residues. CDR3 bases: TGCGCCGGCAGGCGGGAGGCCGCGATCAATGAGCAGTTCTTC. Protein: CAGRREAAINEQFF.

In regard to this clone: This specimen includes other DNA sequences encoding the same CDR3. The chain employs TRBV5-6 and TRBJ2-5, with D unresolved. Germline lookup yields CDR1 SGHDT and CDR2 YYEEEE. V gave up 0 bases and J gave up 2 bases, with 8 bases separating them. This CDR3 spans 14 amino acids. CDR3 coding DNA: TGTGCCAGCAGCTTGGGGGGTGGACAAGAGACCCAGTACTTC. It translates to CASSLGGGQETQYF.

The rearrangement links TRBV5-1 to TRBJ2-3; 9 bases align to TRBD2. The germline V gene has CDR1 SGHRS and CDR2 YFSETQ. Losses at the gene ends were 4 bases for V and 0 bases for J; bases not matched to a gene: 9. The CDR3 extends over 17 amino acids. CDR3 sequence reads: CASSPVTSGTSTDTQYF. The CDR3 coding sequence is TGCGCCAGCAGCCCGGTGACTAGCGGTACTAGCACAGATACGCAGTATTTT.

This chain links TRBV19 with TRBJ2-5; unclear D gene. The CDR3 contains 14 residues. In germline, CDR1 is LNHDA, CDR2 SQIVND (reference sequence). V lost 5 bases, J lost 4 bases, and 14 bases lay in between. CDR3 in DNA: TGTGCCAGTAGTCTGGACCCCTCGCGAGAGACCCAGTACTTC. Amino acid sequence: CASSLDPSRETQYF. The full variable domain, in which reference TRBV19 and TRBJ2-5 provide the parts outside the CDR3, is DGGITQSPKYLFRKEGQNVTLSCEQNLNHDAMYWYRQDPGQGLRLIYYSQIVNDFQKGDIAEGYSVSREKKESFPLTVTSAQKNPTAFYLCASSLDPSRETQYFGPGTRLLVL.

The V and J genes are TRBV21-1 and TRBJ2-7; the D call of TRBD1 is as the table states it, not checked on the DNA. TRBV21-1 is annotated as a pseudogene. The CDR3 runs to 17 residues. The CDR3 nucleotides read TGTGCCAGCAGCAAAGCTGATATAGAGGACAGGGCCTACGAGCAGTACTTC. Amino acid sequence: CASSKADIEDRAYEQYF.